These T cell receptor beta chains were read from a single sample in a study of CD8 T cells in ankylosing spondylitis. TCRdb reanalysed the 5' RACE reads using MiXCR and keeps one entry per CDR3 protein. The sample has 200,000 to 250,000 distinct CDR3 sequences, 8% to 11% seen once. The sample taken for sequencing was blood, either unsorted or a sorted T cell fraction (not recorded which). Source of these receptors: a male donor with ankylosing spondylitis or in good health (not recorded which). The CDR3 runs from the conserved cysteine through the conserved F or W. Fields, in order: D gene, clone size, V gene, J gene, CDR3 protein, CDR3 DNA. A D gene is named only where the DNA matches it firmly. Expanded clones are given a class, and other clones once, few, many or no size at all.

>TRBD1|-|TRBV5-1|TRBJ1-2
CASSLTTGEVSTTYTF
TGCGCCAGCAGCTTGACGACAGGGGAGGTTTCAACGACCTACACCTTC
>-|-|TRBV5-1|TRBJ2-4
CASSVSLAKNIQYF
TGCGCCAGCAGCGTCAGTCTAGCCAAAAACATTCAGTACTTC
>-|many|TRBV7-2|TRBJ2-3
CASSLAVRLGTDTQYF
TGTGCCAGCAGCTTAGCCGTGCGGCTTGGGACAGATACGCAGTATTTT
>-|few|TRBV5-6|TRBJ1-5
CASSSRYSNQPQHF
TGTGCCAGCAGCTCCAGATATAGCAATCAGCCCCAGCATTTT
>-|many|TRBV19|TRBJ1-1
CASTLGRFTEAFF
TGTGCCAGTACCCTCGGGAGGTTCACTGAAGCTTTCTTT
>TRBD2|many|TRBV12-3/TRBV12-4|TRBJ2-3
CASRPTGRGLAFPSTDTQYF
TGTGCCAGCAGGCCGACCGGAAGGGGACTAGCGTTCCCTAGCACAGATACGCAGTATTTT
>-|many|TRBV4-1|TRBJ1-1
CASSQEIGQVGTEAFF
TGCGCCAGCAGCCAAGAAATAGGGCAGGTCGGGACTGAAGCTTTCTTT
>-|many|TRBV20-1|TRBJ2-5
CSVSGGEETQYF
TGCAGTGTAAGCGGCGGAGAAGAGACCCAGTACTTC
>TRBD1|many|TRBV20-1|TRBJ1-1
CSARDPGQGTEAFF
TGCAGTGCTAGAGACCCGGGACAGGGGACCGAAGCTTTCTTT
>-|many|TRBV6-1|TRBJ2-1
CASSPRAGSSYNEQFF
TGTGCCAGCAGCCCCAGGGCGGGGAGCTCCTACAATGAGCAGTTCTTC
>TRBD2|many|TRBV29-1|TRBJ2-1
CSVPPSGRGENEQFF
TGCAGCGTTCCCCCGAGCGGGAGGGGGGAGAATGAGCAGTTCTTC